This passage covers 4 T cell receptor beta chains from one sample sequenced in a study of early T cells in non-severe SARS-CoV-2 infection. TCRdb re-called the 5' RACE reads with MiXCR, one entry per CDR3 protein. The table lists about 60,000 distinct CDR3 sequences, roughly a tenth of them singletons. Sequencing was carried out using whole blood. These receptor sequences come from an adult who was a healthcare worker with PCR-confirmed SARS-CoV-2 infection or an uninfected control (not recorded which).

A remark on this clonotype: Possible read error: a much larger clone is one base away. The conserved final phenylalanine or tryptophan is absent from the CDR3, which likely points to a read error. This chain uses TRBV11-2 with TRBJ2-7; D possibly corresponds to TRBD1 (6 bases). The CDR3 sequence is 14 residues long. In germline, CDR1 is SGHAT, CDR2 FQNNGV. Trimming stripped 5 bases from V and 6 bases from J, with 17 bases between. CDR3 region: CASSQIQGPREQYS. As DNA, the CDR3 is TGTGCCAGCAGCCAGATACAGGGTCCTCGCGAGCAGTACTCC.

V is TRBV13 and J is TRBJ2-7, with 11 positions matching TRBD2. Unmatched junction bases numbered 3, after V lost 0 bases and J lost 2 bases. From germline, CDR1 is PRHDT and CDR2 FYEKMQ (reference sequence). This CDR3 is built from 16 residues. DNA of the CDR3: TGTGCCAGCAGCTTAGGGACTAGCGGGATTACCTACGAGCAGTACTTC. Its translation: CASSLGTSGITYEQYF.

This clonotype was found many times. The rearrangement links TRBV28 to TRBJ2-1; D is ambiguous. Trimming shortened V by 3 bases and J by 1 base, and 7 bases separated the two germline ends. The V gene's germline CDR1 is MDHEN and CDR2 SYDVKM. The CDR3 has 14 amino acids. Here the CDR3 reads CASSLDVSYNEQFF. CDR3 bases: TGTGCCAGCAGTTTGGACGTATCCTACAATGAGCAGTTCTTC.

This clonotype was counted at least ten times. The rearrangement links TRBV7-8 to TRBJ2-7, with 15 bases aligning to TRBD2. Germline values: CDR1 SGHVS, CDR2 FQNEAQ. Germline trimming cut 5 bases from V and 7 bases from J; bases unmatched to any gene: 3. The CDR3 sequence is 14 residues long. CDR3 nucleotides: TGTGCCAGCAGCCTCGGACTAGCGGGAGGGGAGCAGTACTTC. Encoded protein: CASSLGLAGGEQYF.